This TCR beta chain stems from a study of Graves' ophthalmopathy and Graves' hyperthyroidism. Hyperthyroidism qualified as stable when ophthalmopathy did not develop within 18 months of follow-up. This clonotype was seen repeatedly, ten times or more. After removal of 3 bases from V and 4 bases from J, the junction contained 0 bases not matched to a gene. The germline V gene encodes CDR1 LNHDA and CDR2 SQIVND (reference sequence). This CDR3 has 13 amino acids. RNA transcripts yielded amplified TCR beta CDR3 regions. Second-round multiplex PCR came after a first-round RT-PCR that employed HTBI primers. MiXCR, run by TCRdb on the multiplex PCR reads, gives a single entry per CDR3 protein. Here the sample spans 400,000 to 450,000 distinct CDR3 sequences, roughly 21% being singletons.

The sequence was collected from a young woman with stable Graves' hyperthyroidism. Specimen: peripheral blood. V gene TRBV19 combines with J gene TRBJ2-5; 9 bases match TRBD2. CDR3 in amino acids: CASSMREGETQYF. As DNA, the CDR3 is TGTGCCAGTAGTATGCGGGAGGGAGAGACCCAGTACTTC.